This is a list of T cell receptor beta chains from one sample in a study of cytomegalovirus exposure and HLA in healthy donors. Profiling relied on immunoSEQ multiplex PCR, and the TCRdb table lists in-frame clones only, not all of them. This table has 75,000 to 100,000 clones, 73% appearing once. The sequencing sample was made of PBMCs. These receptor sequences come from a man aged 35 to 55 in good health and CMV-seronegative. Each CDR3 is given with its conserved first and last residue. A D gene is named only where the DNA matches it firmly. Rows may omit the clone size; those that give it use once, few, many or a size class.

d_gene	abundance	v_gene	j_gene	CDR3aa	CDR3nt
.	.	TRBV7-2	TRBJ2-3	CASSFEGGGPRSKYF	TGTGCCAGCAGCTTCGAAGGGGGGGGGCCGAGGTCTAAGTATTTT
.	.	TRBV9	TRBJ1-4	CASSVDGGPGEKLFF	TGTGCCAGCAGCGTAGATGGGGGCCCGGGGGAAAAACTGTTTTTT
.	few	TRBV2	TRBJ2-1	CASREVSYNEQFF	TGTGCCTCTAGAGAGGTATCATACAATGAGCAGTTCTTC
TRBD1	.	TRBV5-1	TRBJ2-3	CATTGQGAHTQYF	TGCGCCACCACGGGACAGGGTGCTCATACGCAGTATTTT
TRBD1	.	TRBV2	TRBJ1-5	CASSERQGAYSNQPQHF	TGTGCCAGCAGTGAACGGCAGGGGGCTTATAGCAATCAGCCCCAGCATTTT
.	few	TRBV7-9	TRBJ2-1	CASSLARGRSNEQFF	TGTGCCAGCAGCTTAGCGCGGGGGCGAAGCAATGAGCAGTTCTTC
TRBD2	.	TRBV5-1	TRBJ2-1	CASSLLAGGHGGEQFF	TGCGCCAGCAGCTTGTTAGCGGGGGGGCATGGAGGTGAGCAGTTCTTC
TRBD1	few	TRBV29-1	TRBJ2-7	CSVGTAGEQYF	TGCAGCGTGGGGACAGCCGGCGAGCAGTACTTC
TRBD1	.	TRBV10-3	TRBJ2-2	CAISVLGQGGTGELFF	TGTGCCATCAGTGTGCTGGGACAGGGGGGCACCGGGGAGCTGTTTTTT
TRBD1	.	TRBV6-6	TRBJ2-7	CASSTGGTNEQYF	TGTGCCAGCAGTACAGGGGGCACTAACGAGCAGTACTTC
TRBD1	.	TRBV5-6	TRBJ2-3	CASSATGAITDTQYF	TGTGCCAGCAGCGCGACAGGGGCTATCACAGATACGCAGTATTTT
.	.	TRBV5-1	TRBJ2-5	CASSLTSGFRETQYF	TGCGCCAGCAGCTTGACCTCAGGTTTTAGGGAGACCCAGTACTTC
TRBD2	.	TRBV27	TRBJ2-7	CASRRPGTSSYEQYF	TGTGCCAGCAGACGACCCGGGACTAGCTCCTACGAGCAGTACTTC
.	.	TRBV28	TRBJ1-1	CASSFSPKGVGTEAFF	TGTGCCAGCAGTTTTTCCCCAAAGGGAGTAGGAACTGAAGCTTTCTTT
TRBD1	.	TRBV28	TRBJ1-2	CASRPGGSDYGYTF	TGTGCCAGCAGACCAGGGGGTTCGGACTATGGCTACACCTTC
.	few	TRBV5-1	TRBJ2-5	CASSLGGVQETQYF	TGCGCCAGCAGCTTGGGGGGGGTCCAAGAGACCCAGTACTTC
.	.	TRBV5-1	TRBJ2-1	CASSLSLEGVNEQFF	TGCGCCAGCAGCTTGTCGCTAGAAGGGGTCAATGAGCAGTTCTTC
.	.	TRBV19	TRBJ1-2	CASSRTGNYGYTF	TGTGCCAGTAGTCGAACAGGGAACTATGGCTACACCTTC
TRBD2	.	TRBV13	TRBJ2-7	CASSWGLAGSYEQYF	TGTGCCAGCAGCTGGGGACTAGCGGGGTCCTACGAGCAGTACTTC
TRBD1	.	TRBV5-6	TRBJ2-1	CASSFGTENEQFF	TGTGCCAGCAGCTTCGGGACAGAGAATGAGCAGTTCTTC
.	.	TRBV4-1	TRBJ2-5	CASSLNPSFFPRRETQYF	TGCGCCAGCAGCCTTAACCCAAGTTTTTTCCCGCGCAGGGAGACCCAGTACTTC
TRBD1	.	TRBV6-5	TRBJ1-6	CASSVRTGNSPLHF	TGTGCCAGCAGTGTCCGGACAGGGAATTCACCCCTCCACTTT
.	.	TRBV5-1	TRBJ1-4	CASSLTAANEKLFF	TGCGCCAGCAGCTTGACCGCGGCTAATGAAAAACTGTTTTTT
.	once	TRBV5-1	TRBJ2-1	CASSTESSYNEQFF	TGCGCCAGCAGCACAGAGAGCTCCTACAATGAGCAGTTCTTC
.	.	TRBV29-1	TRBJ2-3	CSVGQGREGTQYF	TGCAGCGTTGGACAGGGGAGGGAGGGTACGCAGTATTTT
TRBD1	.	TRBV7-7	TRBJ2-5	CASSVGQDGETQYF	TGTGCCAGCAGCGTGGGACAGGATGGGGAGACCCAGTACTTC
.	.	TRBV4-1	TRBJ1-2	CASSQDRNSPNGYTF	TGCGCCAGCAGCCAAGATCGGAACAGCCCTAATGGCTACACCTTC
TRBD2	.	TRBV5-1	TRBJ2-3	CASSLGGGGTFTDTQYF	TGCGCCAGCAGCTTGGGGGGCGGGGGGACCTTCACAGATACGCAGTATTTT
TRBD1	.	TRBV2	TRBJ2-3	CASKGTGIANTQYF	TGTGCCAGCAAAGGGACAGGGATAGCAAATACGCAGTATTTT
TRBD1	few	TRBV4-3	TRBJ1-6	CASSLGGQGSSPLHF	TGCGCCAGCAGCCTAGGGGGACAGGGAAGTTCACCCCTCCACTTT
.	.	TRBV29-1	TRBJ1-2	CSVLNYGYTF	TGCAGCGTACTGAACTATGGCTACACCTTC
.	.	TRBV2	TRBJ1-5	CASSARQVGSNQPQHF	TGTGCCAGCAGTGCCCGACAGGTTGGTAGCAATCAGCCCCAGCATTTT
.	few	TRBV6-5	TRBJ1-1	CASSYRLGKEAFF	TGTGCCAGCAGTTACCGCCTAGGAAAGGAAGCTTTCTTT
.	.	TRBV5-1	TRBJ2-3	CASSLDGGFGTDTQYF	TGCGCCAGCAGCTTGGACGGCGGGTTTGGCACAGATACGCAGTATTTT
.	.	TRBV5-1	TRBJ1-1	CASQGNTEAFF	TGCGCCAGCCAGGGGAACACTGAAGCTTTCTTT
.	.	TRBV11-2	TRBJ2-3	CASSLPPADTQYF	TGTGCCAGCAGCTTACCCCCGGCAGATACGCAGTATTTT
.	once	TRBV19	TRBJ1-1	CASSPSPGEPTEAFF	TGTGCCAGTAGTCCGTCCCCGGGGGAGCCCACTGAAGCTTTCTTT
.	.	TRBV9	TRBJ1-2	CASSAQVLANYGYTF	TGTGCCAGCAGCGCCCAGGTACTAGCTAACTATGGCTACACCTTC
TRBD1	.	TRBV30	TRBJ1-4	CAWSPGVPGQGDEKLFF	TGTGCCTGGTCCCCTGGAGTCCCGGGACAGGGTGATGAAAAACTGTTTTTT
.	.	TRBV5-1	TRBJ2-3	CASSFTSTSMVTDTQYF	TGCGCCAGCAGCTTCACCTCCACTAGCATGGTCACAGATACGCAGTATTTT
.	.	TRBV10-2	TRBJ1-3	CASSESRQGFNTIYF	TGCGCCAGCAGTGAGTCTCGCCAGGGGTTTAACACCATATATTTT
.	.	TRBV7-9	TRBJ2-1	CASSLWGLESYNEQFF	TGTGCCAGCAGCTTATGGGGGCTGGAATCCTACAATGAGCAGTTCTTC
TRBD1	once	TRBV5-4	TRBJ2-7	CASSNRGFYEQYF	TGTGCCAGCAGCAACAGGGGGTTCTACGAGCAGTACTTC
.	.	TRBV9	TRBJ2-3	CASSDRTADTDTQYF	TGTGCCAGCAGCGATCGGACAGCAGACACAGATACGCAGTATTTT
TRBD1	.	TRBV4-3	TRBJ1-2	CASSRTGNGYTF	TGCGCCAGCAGCCGGACAGGGAATGGCTACACCTTC
TRBD2	.	TRBV7-9	TRBJ2-4	CASSSPGLGENIQYF	TGTGCCAGCAGCTCCCCGGGACTAGGAGAAAACATTCAGTACTTC
.	few	TRBV7-3	TRBJ2-5	CASSPTGLQETQYF	TGTGCCAGCAGCCCGACGGGACTCCAAGAGACCCAGTACTTC
TRBD1	.	TRBV12-5	TRBJ1-6	CASGSSYGTGNSPLHF	TGTGCTAGTGGTTCCTCTTACGGGACAGGGAATTCACCCCTCCACTTT
.	.	TRBV2	TRBJ2-3	CASSIEGRTDTQYF	TGTGCCAGCAGTATCGAGGGCCGCACAGATACGCAGTATTTT
.	once	TRBV7-2	TRBJ2-7	CASSLDGGEQYF	TGTGCCAGCAGCTTAGACGGGGGCGAGCAGTACTTC
.	.	TRBV13	TRBJ1-1	CASSATGKDTEAFF	TGTGCCAGCAGCGCGACAGGAAAGGACACTGAAGCTTTCTTT
TRBD2	.	TRBV5-4	TRBJ2-3	CASSSRTSGETDTQYF	TGTGCCAGCAGCTCCCGGACTAGCGGGGAGACAGATACGCAGTATTTT